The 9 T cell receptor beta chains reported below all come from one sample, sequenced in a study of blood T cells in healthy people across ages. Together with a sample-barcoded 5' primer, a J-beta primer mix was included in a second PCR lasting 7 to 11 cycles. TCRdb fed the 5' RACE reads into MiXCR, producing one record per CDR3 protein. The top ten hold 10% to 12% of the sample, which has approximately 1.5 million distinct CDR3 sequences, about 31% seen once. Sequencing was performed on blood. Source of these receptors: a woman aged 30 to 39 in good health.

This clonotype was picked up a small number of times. This CDR3 reads CASSHPVLAGGLDYNEQFF. In DNA, the CDR3 is TGTGCCAGCAGTCACCCGGTACTAGCGGGGGGGTTAGATTACAATGAGCAGTTCTTC. The chain is built from TRBV11-2 and TRBJ2-1, with 13 bases lining up with TRBD2. CDR3 length equals 19 residues. V lost 6 bases and J lost 4; bases outside the gene matches: 15. The V gene's germline CDR1 is SGHAT and CDR2 FQNNGV.

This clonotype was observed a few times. CDR3 region: CASSLYRTSGFGGPTDTQYF. The CDR3 region has the DNA TGTGCCAGCAGTTTATATAGGACTAGCGGGTTCGGGGGGCCCACAGATACGCAGTATTTT. The chain links TRBV27 to TRBJ2-3, with 11 bases identical to TRBD2. Looked up from germline, CDR1 is MNHEY and CDR2 is SMNVEV (reference sequence). Trimming at V came to 1 base and at J to 2 bases, leaving 14 bases not matched to a gene. The CDR3 is 20 residues long.

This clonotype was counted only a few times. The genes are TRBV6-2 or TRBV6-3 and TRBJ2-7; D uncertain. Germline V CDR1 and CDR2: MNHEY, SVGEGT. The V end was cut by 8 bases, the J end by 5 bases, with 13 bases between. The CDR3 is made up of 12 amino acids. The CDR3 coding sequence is TGTGCCAGCTCTCACGGGCTCAACGAGCAGTACTTC. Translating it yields CASSHGLNEQYF.

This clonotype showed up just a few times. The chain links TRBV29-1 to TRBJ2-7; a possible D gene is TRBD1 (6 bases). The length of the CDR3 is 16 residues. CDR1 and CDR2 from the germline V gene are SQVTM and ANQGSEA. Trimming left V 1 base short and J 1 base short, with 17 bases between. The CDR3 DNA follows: TGCAGCGTTGAAGGGCCGGAACAGGGCCCTTCCTACGAGCAGTACTTC. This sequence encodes CSVEGPEQGPSYEQYF.

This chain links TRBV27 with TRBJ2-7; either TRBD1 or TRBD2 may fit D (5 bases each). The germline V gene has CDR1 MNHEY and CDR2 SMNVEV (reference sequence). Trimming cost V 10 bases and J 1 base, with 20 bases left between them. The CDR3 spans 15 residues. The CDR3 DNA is TGTGCCACCCGGGGTATGGGATGGGGGTCCTACGAGCAGTACTTC. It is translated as CATRGMGWGSYEQYF.

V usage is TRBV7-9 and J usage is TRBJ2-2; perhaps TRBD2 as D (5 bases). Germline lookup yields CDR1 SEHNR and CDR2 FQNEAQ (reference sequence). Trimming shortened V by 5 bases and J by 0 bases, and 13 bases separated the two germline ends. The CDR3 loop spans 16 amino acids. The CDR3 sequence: CASSPREGPNTGELFF. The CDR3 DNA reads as TGTGCCAGCAGCCCTCGAGAGGGCCCGAACACCGGGGAGCTGTTTTTT.

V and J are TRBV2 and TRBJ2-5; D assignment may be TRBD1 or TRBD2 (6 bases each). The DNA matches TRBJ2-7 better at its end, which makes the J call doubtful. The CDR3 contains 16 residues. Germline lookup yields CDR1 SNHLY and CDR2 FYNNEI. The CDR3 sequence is CASSEAWGARTYEQYF. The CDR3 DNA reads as TGTGCCAGCAGTGAAGCTTGGGGGGCTCGCACCTACGAGCAGTACTTC.

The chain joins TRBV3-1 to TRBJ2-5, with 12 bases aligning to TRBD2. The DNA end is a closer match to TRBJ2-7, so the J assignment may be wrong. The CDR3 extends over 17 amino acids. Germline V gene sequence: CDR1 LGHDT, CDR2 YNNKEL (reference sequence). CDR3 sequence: CASSQPPGLAGSYEQYF. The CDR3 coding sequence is TGTGCCAGCAGCCAACCTCCAGGACTAGCGGGATCCTACGAGCAGTACTTC.

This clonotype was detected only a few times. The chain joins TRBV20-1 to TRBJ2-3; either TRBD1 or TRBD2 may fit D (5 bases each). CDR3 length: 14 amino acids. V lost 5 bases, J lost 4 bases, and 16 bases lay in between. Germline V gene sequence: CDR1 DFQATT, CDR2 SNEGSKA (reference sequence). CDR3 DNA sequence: TGCAGTGCTTTGGGAGAGGGGAAGGCAGATACGCAGTATTTT. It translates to CSALGEGKADTQYF.